This T cell receptor (beta chain) was retrieved from a study of blood T cell repertoires in COVID-19. Sequencing used immunoSEQ multiplex PCR; TCRdb keeps in-frame clones, though not all of them. Of approximately 280,000 clones listed, roughly 84% are singletons. The V end lost 4 bases, the J end lost 3 bases, and 15 bases lay between the germline ends. This CDR3 spans 15 amino acids. Per the germline V gene, CDR1 is SNHLY and CDR2 is FYNNEI. The sample consisted of peripheral blood. The clonotype was recovered from a human donor with COVID-19, enrolled during active disease. The donor label of this sample is uncertain. The J gene is TRBJ1-2, the V gene TRBV2, with no clear D. CDR3 coding DNA: TGTGCCAGCAGTGGAAGGAGGCCATTGCACTATGGCTACACCTTC. Residues: CASSGRRPLHYGYTF.